The clone carrying this T cell receptor (beta chain) has at least ten counts. Its antigen is currently unknown. This sample is part of a study of breast tumors, draining lymph nodes, adjacent tissues. Overall study results and limits: Tumors had less TCR diversity than lymph nodes, more than nontumor tissue. Tumor T cell lymph node origin was a supported hypothesis, not proven. Luminal-like breast cancer showed significantly higher tumor–nontumor repertoire similarity than basal-like.

The V and J ends lost 3 bases and 5 bases, in that order; junction bases with no gene match: 3. The CDR3 is 13 residues long. The germline CDR1 and CDR2 sequences are SGHKS and YYEKEE (reference sequence). Breast cancer patients provided tissue from their axillary draining lymph nodes. MiXCR, applied by TCRdb to the multiplex PCR reads, yields one record per CDR3 protein. The repertoire holds over 150,000 distinct CDR3 sequences, approximately 31% seen once, with about 4.5% in the top ten. This sequence joins TRBV5-5 and TRBJ2-5; 8 bases line up with TRBD2. This receptor was taken from a female donor with breast cancer. Some clones in this sample may be carry-over from other donors' samples. Sequencing used axillary lymph node tissue. In DNA, the CDR3 is TGTGCCAGCAGCTGGGGACTAGAGGAGACCCAGTACTTC. Residues: CASSWGLEETQYF.